These 21 T cell receptor beta chains came from one sample sequenced in a study of multiple sclerosis patients with progressive multifocal leukoencephalopathy. Time point indicated: before natalizumab initiation. Sequenced by immunoSEQ multiplex PCR; TCRdb stores in-frame clones only, minus some. Of more than 30,000 clones in the sample, over 90% were seen once. The source material was PBMCs. The receptors originated from a man aged 25 to 40 with multiple sclerosis.

The rearrangement joins TRBV7-6 to TRBJ2-1, with 7 bases aligning to TRBD2. CDR1 SGHVS and CDR2 FNYEAQ come from the germline V gene. The CDR3 spans 14 residues. The V segment lost 3 bases and the J segment 7 bases; nucleotides outside the gene matches: 6. The CDR3 loop reads CASSFDWGGNEQFF. The CDR3 DNA follows: TGTGCCAGCAGCTTTGACTGGGGGGGGAATGAGCAGTTCTTC.

The CDR3 coding sequence is TGTGCCAGCAGGCGGACTAGCGGGAGTTACGAGCAGTACGTC. Its protein is CASRRTSGSYEQYV. The rearrangement uses TRBV6-1 and TRBJ2-7; 13 bases match TRBD2. The CDR3 totals 14 residues. V was pared by 6 bases and J by 4 bases, with 3 bases of the junction left unmatched. CDR1 is MNHNS and CDR2 is SASEGT in the germline V gene.

The V call is TRBV4-2, the J call TRBJ2-2; D is unresolved. V was cut by 4 bases and J by 4 bases, with 10 bases left in between. Per germline, CDR1 LGHNA and CDR2 YNFKEQ. CDR3 length: 14 amino acids. The CDR3 loop is CASSLTDRTGELFF. In nucleotides, the CDR3 is TGTGCCAGCAGCCTAACGGACCGCACCGGGGAGCTGTTTTTT.

The chain couples TRBV27 to TRBJ2-3, with 10 bases aligning to TRBD1. This CDR3 comprises 15 residues. Per germline, CDR1 MNHEY and CDR2 SMNVEV (reference sequence). Trimming cost V 6 bases and J 7 bases; bases outside gene matches: 10. This CDR3 is CASSPRDRGKNTQYF. CDR3 in DNA: TGTGCCAGCAGCCCCCGGGACAGGGGCAAAAATACGCAGTATTTT.

The chain carries TRBV19 and TRBJ1-1; maybe TRBD1 (5 bases). Trimming stripped 5 bases from V and 1 base from J, with 8 bases between. Looked up from germline, CDR1 is LNHDA and CDR2 is SQIVND (reference sequence). The CDR3 is made up of 13 amino acids. The CDR3 here is CASSQGTNTEAFF. The CDR3 nucleotides are TGTGCCAGTAGTCAGGGCACGAACACTGAAGCTTTCTTT.

The chain couples TRBV6-5 to TRBJ2-2, with D uncertain. The germline CDR1 and CDR2 sequences are MNHEY and SVGAGI. V lost 7 bases and J lost 7, with 13 bases in between. This CDR3 contains 13 residues. The CDR3 region is CASILQPGGELFF. CDR3 DNA: TGTGCCAGCATCTTACAACCGGGCGGGGAGCTGTTTTTT.

This chain links TRBV6-6 with TRBJ1-3; 7 bases align to TRBD1. J lost 0 bases, V lost 2 bases, and 1 base had no gene match. The germline V gene has CDR1 MNHNY and CDR2 SVGAGI (reference sequence). This CDR3 is built from 15 residues. The CDR3 loop is CASSYDRASGNTIYF. The CDR3 nucleotides read TGTGCCAGCAGTTACGACAGGGCCTCTGGAAACACCATATATTTT.

The table lists this clone with a count of one. The V call is TRBV30, the J call TRBJ2-5, with 7 bases lining up with TRBD2. The CDR3 totals 15 residues. The germline CDR1 and CDR2 sequences are GTSNPN and SVGIG (reference sequence). V lost 0 bases and J lost 4; bases outside the gene matches: 8. This chain's CDR3 is CAWSVLLGTTETQYF. In DNA, the CDR3 is TGTGCCTGGAGTGTACTATTGGGGACTACAGAGACCCAGTACTTC.

V is TRBV30 and J is TRBJ1-4, with D perhaps matching TRBD1 (6 bases). Germline V gene lookup returns CDR1 GTSNPN and CDR2 SVGIG (reference sequence). Deletions cut 2 bases from V and 2 bases from J, with 15 bases between. The CDR3 runs 16 residues. The CDR3 bases are TGTGCCTGGAGTATTGGGGGGGCGACGACTAATGAAAAACTGTTTTTT. As protein: CAWSIGGATTNEKLFF. The full variable domain, with the rest looked up from reference TRBV30 and TRBJ1-4, is SQTIHQWPATLVQPVGSPLSLECTVEGTSNPNLYWYRQAAGRGLQLLFYSVGIGQISSEVPQNLSASRPQDRQFILSSKKLLLSDSGFYLCAWSIGGATTNEKLFFGSGTQLSVL.

CDR3 bases: TGTGCCAGCAGCTTGGGGGTAGCTGCCGAGCAGTACTTC. This codes for CASSLGVAAEQYF. The gene calls are TRBV7-9 and TRBJ2-7; tentatively, D is TRBD1 or TRBD2 (5 bases each). CDR3 length: 13 amino acids. Germline assignment: CDR1 SEHNR and CDR2 FQNEAQ (reference sequence). V lost 3 bases and J lost 6, with 12 bases in between.

The CDR3 DNA sequence: TGTGCCAGCAGCTCCTTAGAGGTGACCCCACCGAAGTATTTT. It specifies CASSSLEVTPPKYF. The gene calls are TRBV7-2 and TRBJ2-3; no firm D call. Germline assignment: CDR1 SGHTA and CDR2 FQGNSA. The V gene lost 4 bases and the J gene lost 13 bases, with 21 bases spanning the gap. The CDR3 is made up of 14 amino acids.

The chain uses TRBV4-1 and TRBJ2-3, with D possibly being TRBD2 (6 bases). V lost 4 bases to trimming and J lost 2 bases, with 13 bases between them. Germline-derived CDR1 and CDR2 are MGHRA and YSYEKL. The CDR3 length is 15 residues. CDR3 loop: CASSRARDFTDTQYF. As DNA, the CDR3 is TGCGCCAGCAGCCGAGCGCGGGACTTCACAGATACGCAGTATTTT.

The rearrangement joins TRBV13 to TRBJ2-5, with 9 bases fitting TRBD1. The better agreement between TRBJ2-7 and the DNA end casts doubt on the J call. The germline V gene has CDR1 PRHDT and CDR2 FYEKMQ (reference sequence). This CDR3 region has 17 residues. The DNA for the CDR3 is TGTGCCAGCAGCTTAGGGGACAGGGGAGGGGGAACCTACGAGCAGTACTTC. This sequence encodes CASSLGDRGGGTYEQYF.

This rearrangement joins TRBV4-1 to TRBJ2-1, with 13 bases that match TRBD2. Looked up from germline, CDR1 is MGHRA and CDR2 is YSYEKL. CDR3 size: 15 residues. J gave up 8 bases and V 0 bases, and 1 base lay outside the gene matches. This chain's CDR3 is CASSQEGLAGDEQFF. The CDR3 DNA reads TGCGCCAGCAGCCAAGAAGGACTAGCGGGAGATGAGCAGTTCTTC.

CDR3 in amino acids: CASSRRTSGSSDTQYF. CDR3 bases: TGTGCCAGCAGCCGCCGGACTAGCGGATCCTCAGATACGCAGTATTTT. The V call is TRBV11-2, the J call TRBJ2-3, with 10 nucleotides matching TRBD2. V lost 5 bases and J lost 4; bases outside the gene matches: 9. CDR1 SGHAT and CDR2 FQNNGV come from the germline V gene. This CDR3 has 16 residues.

The chain carries TRBV30 and TRBJ2-2; 7 bases are shared with TRBD1. This CDR3 contains 13 residues. After removal of 2 bases from V and 9 bases from J, the junction contained 6 bases not matched to a gene. Germline V gene sequence: CDR1 GTSNPN, CDR2 SVGIG (reference sequence). CDR3 nucleotide sequence: TGTGCCTGGAGTACAGGGGTCGACCGGGAGCTGTTTTTT. This gives the protein CAWSTGVDRELFF.

The chain employs TRBV4-3 and TRBJ2-3; D gene unclear. Trimming shortened V by 0 bases and J by 8 bases, and 15 bases separated the two germline ends. This CDR3 has 15 residues. Germline CDR1 reads LGHNA; CDR2 reads YSLEER. The CDR3 reads CASSQDWIPLGTQYF. The CDR3, as DNA: TGCGCCAGCAGCCAAGATTGGATCCCTTTGGGTACGCAGTATTTT.

This chain joins TRBV4-3 and TRBJ2-2; D remains ambiguous. With 1 base removed from V and 7 bases from J, the gap between germline ends came to 4 bases. The CDR3 spans 12 residues. Germline assignment: CDR1 LGHNA and CDR2 YSLEER. CDR3 loop: CASSQAVGELFF. CDR3 DNA sequence: TGCGCCAGCAGCCAAGCAGTCGGGGAGCTGTTTTTT.

This clone was detected only once. The junction departs from germline at one end; a sequencing error may be responsible. This rearrangement joins TRBV4-3 to TRBJ2-1; 14 bases match TRBD2. The germline V gene has CDR1 LGHNA and CDR2 YSLEER. The CDR3 covers 16 residues. CDR3 sequence: CASSQDPGLAGDFTLF. The CDR3 DNA sequence: TGCGCCAGCAGCCAAGACCCGGGACTAGCGGGAGATTTTACGCTCTTC.

This sequence joins TRBV7-2 and TRBJ2-2, with 7 bases lining up with TRBD1. Germline CDR1 reads SGHTA; CDR2 reads FQGNSA. The CDR3 is made up of 15 amino acids. V gave up 3 bases and J gave up 5 bases; unmatched junction bases: 6. In DNA form, the CDR3 reads TGTGCCAGCAGCTTGGTGACAGGGAGAACCGGGGAGCTGTTTTTT. The encoded protein is CASSLVTGRTGELFF. The entire variable domain, with the rest obtained from reference TRBV7-2 and TRBJ2-2, is as follows: GAGVSQSPSNKVTEKGKDVELRCDPISGHTALYWYRQSLGQGLEFLIYFQGNSAPDKSGLPSDRFSAERTGGSVSTLTIQRTQQEDSAVYLCASSLVTGRTGELFFGEGSRLTVL.

This clone came up once. The rearrangement links TRBV19 to TRBJ1-3; perhaps TRBD1 as D (5 bases). V was clipped by 2 bases and J by 10 bases, with 15 bases between them. The CDR3 sequence is 14 residues long. Looked up from germline, CDR1 is LNHDA and CDR2 is SQIVND (reference sequence). CDR3 loop: CASSIMVLEGTIYF. The CDR3 nucleotides are TGTGCCAGTAGTATAATGGTTCTGGAGGGGACCATATATTTT. Supplemented by reference TRBV19 and TRBJ1-3, the full variable domain reads DGGITQSPKYLFRKEGQNVTLSCEQNLNHDAMYWYRQDPGQGLRLIYYSQIVNDFQKGDIAEGYSVSREKKESFPLTVTSAQKNPTAFYLCASSIMVLEGTIYFGEGSWLTVV.